One and the same sample provided the 9 T cell receptor beta chains below, sequenced in a study of PD-1 blockade in classical Hodgkin lymphoma (dated by TCRdb to 2019 to 2021). The meaning of the sample's time point label: cycle 4 day 1 (C4D1), after five to seven weeks of nivolumab. All trial patients had relapsed after autologous stem cell transplantation, with cohorts A, B and C differing in prior brentuximab vedotin exposure. Library construction relied on the immunoSEQ multiplex PCR assay. TCRdb obtained this table from immuneACCESS and retained in-frame rearrangements with V and J assigned. These tables miss some clones; where compared with another copy, unresolved V genes account for less than half of the shortfall, and the remainder is unexplained. The sample table records 30,000 to 50,000 clones; over 70% of these occur just once. In total, the top ten clones hold roughly 9.8% of the sample.

The sequencing used peripheral blood mononuclear cells (PBMCs), collected before the fourth cycle of nivolumab. These receptors were taken from a human donor with classical Hodgkin lymphoma.

The V and J genes are TRBV6-1 and TRBJ1-1; D is perhaps TRBD1 (5 bases). Deletions cut 6 bases from V and 4 bases from J, with 12 bases between. Germline V CDR1 and CDR2: MNHNS, SASEGT. This CDR3 has 13 amino acids. CDR3 DNA: TGTGCCAGCAGGACCTGGGGGGGCACTGAAGCTTTCTTT. Its translation: CASRTWGGTEAFF.

CDR3 nucleotides: TGTGCCAGCTCCCTTCTAGCGGGGGGGACCCAAGAGACCCAGTACTTC. Residues: CASSLLAGGTQETQYF. The chain employs TRBV18 and TRBJ2-5; 12 bases agree with TRBD2. V lost 6 bases and J lost 1; bases outside the gene matches: 6. This CDR3 spans 16 amino acids. CDR1 KGHSH and CDR2 LQKENI come from the germline V gene.

The chain is built from TRBV5-4 and TRBJ1-2; weak D call: TRBD1 (6 bases). The CDR3 loop spans 13 amino acids. CDR1 is SGHNT, CDR2 YYREEE, per germline (reference sequence). Trimming took 7 bases from V and 0 from J, leaving 10 bases between them. In DNA, the CDR3 is TGTGCCAGCCACAGGGATGCTAACTATGGCTACACCTTC. Residues: CASHRDANYGYTF.

The chain recombines TRBV6-1 with TRBJ2-7, with D perhaps being TRBD1 or TRBD2 (6 bases each). With 7 bases removed from V and 7 bases from J, the gap between germline ends came to 14 bases. This CDR3 is 12 amino acids long. Germline values: CDR1 MNHNS, CDR2 SASEGT. The CDR3 DNA follows: TGTGCCAGCACCAGGGGACTTGGAGAGCAGTACTTC. Residues: CASTRGLGEQYF.

This chain links TRBV19 with TRBJ2-3; a possible D gene is TRBD2 (6 bases). The CDR3 has 16 amino acids. Germline V gene sequence: CDR1 LNHDA, CDR2 SQIVND (reference sequence). V shed 3 bases and J shed 3 bases, with 16 bases lying between them. In DNA, the CDR3 is TGTGCCAGTAGTATCCGCGGGGTCCCGGGAACAGATACGCAGTATTTT. Its protein product is CASSIRGVPGTDTQYF.

J is TRBJ2-3 and V is TRBV18; 10 nucleotides agree with TRBD1. J was trimmed by 6 bases and V by 6 bases; bases with no gene match: 9. In germline, CDR1 is KGHSH, CDR2 LQKENI. The CDR3 contains 15 residues. The CDR3 protein is CASSLGGTGEDTQYF. In DNA, the CDR3 is TGTGCCAGCTCCCTAGGAGGGACAGGGGAGGATACGCAGTATTTT.

For the CDR3, the DNA is TGTGCCAGCTCACCACCGTTACTAGGATCCTACGAGCAGTACTTC. Encoded protein: CASSPPLLGSYEQYF. V and J are TRBV18 and TRBJ2-7, with D possibly TRBD2 on 5 matching bases. V lost 0 bases to trimming and J lost 1 base, with 10 bases between them. The CDR3 loop spans 15 amino acids. Per the germline V gene, CDR1 is KGHSH and CDR2 is LQKENI.

The chain uses TRBV5-1 and TRBJ2-3; the D is unclear. Germline CDR1 SGHRS, CDR2 YFSETQ. Trimming took 0 bases from V and 0 from J, leaving 5 bases between them. This CDR3 contains 14 residues. In DNA form, the CDR3 reads TGCGCCAGCAGCTTGGGTGGGAGCACAGATACGCAGTATTTT. Translated, it gives CASSLGGSTDTQYF.

The rearrangement joins TRBV6-5 to TRBJ1-5; no definite D call. Trimming pared 2 bases from V and 5 bases from J, leaving 16 bases between. Per germline, CDR1 MNHEY and CDR2 SVGAGI. This CDR3 is built from 16 residues. CDR3 residues: CASSYRPPVRDQPQHF. For the CDR3, the DNA is TGTGCCAGCAGTTACAGGCCACCGGTGAGGGATCAGCCCCAGCATTTT.